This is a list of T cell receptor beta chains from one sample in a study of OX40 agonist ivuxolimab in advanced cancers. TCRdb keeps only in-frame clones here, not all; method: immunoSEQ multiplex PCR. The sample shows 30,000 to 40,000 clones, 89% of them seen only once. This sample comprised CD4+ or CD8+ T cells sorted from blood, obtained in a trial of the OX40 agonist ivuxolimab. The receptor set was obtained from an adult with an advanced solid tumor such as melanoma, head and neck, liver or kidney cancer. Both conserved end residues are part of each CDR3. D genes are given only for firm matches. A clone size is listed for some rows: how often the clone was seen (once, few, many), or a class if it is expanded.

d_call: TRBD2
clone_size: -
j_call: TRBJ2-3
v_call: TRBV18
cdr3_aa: CASSQASGRFDTQYF
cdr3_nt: TGTGCCAGCTCACAAGCTAGCGGGAGATTCGATACGCAGTATTTT

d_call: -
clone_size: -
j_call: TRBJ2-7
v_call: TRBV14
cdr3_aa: CASSQDYGRGSYEQYF
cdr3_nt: TGTGCCAGCAGCCAAGATTATGGGCGGGGCTCCTACGAGCAGTACTTC

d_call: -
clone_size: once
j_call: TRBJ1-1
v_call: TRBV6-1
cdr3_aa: CASSENGVEAFF
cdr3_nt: TGTGCCAGCAGTGAAAATGGGGTCGAAGCTTTCTTT

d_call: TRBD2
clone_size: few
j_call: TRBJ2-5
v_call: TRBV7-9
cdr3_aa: CASSSGGKQETQYF
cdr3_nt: TGTGCCAGCAGCTCGGGGGGGAAGCAAGAGACCCAGTACTTC

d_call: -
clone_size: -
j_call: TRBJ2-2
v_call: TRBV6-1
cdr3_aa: CASMALNTGELFF
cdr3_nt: TGTGCCAGCATGGCACTGAACACCGGGGAGCTGTTTTTT

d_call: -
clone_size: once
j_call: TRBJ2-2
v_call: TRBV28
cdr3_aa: CASSLGQVASTGELFF
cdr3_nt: TGTGCCAGCAGTTTGGGTCAGGTAGCGAGCACCGGGGAGCTGTTTTTT

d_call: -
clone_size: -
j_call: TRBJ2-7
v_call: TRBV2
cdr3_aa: CASTERGKPYEQYF
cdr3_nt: TGTGCCAGCACCGAGAGGGGGAAGCCCTACGAGCAGTACTTC

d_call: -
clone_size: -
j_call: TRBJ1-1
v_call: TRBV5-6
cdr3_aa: CASSLGRGATEAFF
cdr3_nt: TGTGCCAGCAGCTTGGGGAGGGGCGCCACTGAAGCTTTCTTT

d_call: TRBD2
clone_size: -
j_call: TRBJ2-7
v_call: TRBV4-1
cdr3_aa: CASSLTSGRALYEQYF
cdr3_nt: TGCGCCAGCAGCCTGACTAGCGGGAGGGCCCTCTACGAGCAGTACTTC

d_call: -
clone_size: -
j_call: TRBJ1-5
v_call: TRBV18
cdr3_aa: CASSHSIWSNQPQHF
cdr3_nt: TGTGCCAGCTCCCACTCTATATGGAGCAATCAGCCCCAGCATTTT

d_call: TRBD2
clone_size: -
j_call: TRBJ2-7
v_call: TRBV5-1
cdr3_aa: CASSLAASGRVDHEQYF
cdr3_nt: TGCGCCAGCAGCTTGGCGGCTAGCGGGAGGGTCGACCACGAGCAGTACTTC

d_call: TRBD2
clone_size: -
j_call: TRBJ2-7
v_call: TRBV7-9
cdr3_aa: CASSLGTSGSFTYEQYF
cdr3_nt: TGTGCCAGCAGCTTGGGGACTAGCGGGAGTTTTACCTACGAGCAGTACTTC

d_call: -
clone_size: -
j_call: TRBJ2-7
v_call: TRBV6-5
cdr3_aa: CASSYGQTYEQYF
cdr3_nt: TGTGCCAGCAGTTATGGTCAGACCTACGAGCAGTACTTC

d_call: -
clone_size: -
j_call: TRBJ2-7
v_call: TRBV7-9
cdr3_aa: CASSLESIHPYEQYF
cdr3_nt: TGTGCCAGCAGCTTGGAGTCGATTCACCCCTACGAGCAGTACTTC

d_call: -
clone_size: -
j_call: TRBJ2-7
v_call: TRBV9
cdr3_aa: CASSVGAGQIYEQYF
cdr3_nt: TGTGCCAGCAGCGTAGGAGCGGGCCAGATCTACGAGCAGTACTTC

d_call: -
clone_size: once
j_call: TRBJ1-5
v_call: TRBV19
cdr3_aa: CATLSTTRGNQPQHF
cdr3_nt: TGTGCCACGCTCTCCACCACCCGTGGCAATCAGCCCCAGCATTTT

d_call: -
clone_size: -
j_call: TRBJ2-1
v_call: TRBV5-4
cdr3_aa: CASSSEASSSYNEQFF
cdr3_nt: TGTGCCAGCAGCTCTGAAGCATCGAGCTCCTACAATGAGCAGTTCTTC

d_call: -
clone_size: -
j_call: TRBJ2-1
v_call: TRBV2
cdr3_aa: CASSATNGRTPYNEQFF
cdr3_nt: TGTGCCAGCAGCGCTACTAACGGACGGACCCCATACAATGAGCAGTTCTTC

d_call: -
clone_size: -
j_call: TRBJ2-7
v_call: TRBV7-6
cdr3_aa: CASSLVGSSYEQYF
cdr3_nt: TGTGCCAGCAGCTTAGTGGGCAGCTCCTACGAGCAGTACTTC

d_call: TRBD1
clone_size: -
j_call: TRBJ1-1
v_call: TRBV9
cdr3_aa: CASSPPTGPTEAFF
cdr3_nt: TGTGCCAGCAGCCCTCCGACAGGGCCCACTGAAGCTTTCTTT

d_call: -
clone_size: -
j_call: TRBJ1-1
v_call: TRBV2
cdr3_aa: CASSEGVEAFF
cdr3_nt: TGTGCCAGCAGTGAAGGGGTTGAAGCTTTCTTT

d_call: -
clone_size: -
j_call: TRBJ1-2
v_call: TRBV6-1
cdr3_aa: CASRGGGAYGYTF
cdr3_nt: TGTGCCAGCAGGGGGGGTGGCGCCTATGGCTACACCTTC

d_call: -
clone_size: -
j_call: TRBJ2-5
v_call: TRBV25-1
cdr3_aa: CASSLTGVVPGQETQYF
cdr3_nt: TGTGCCAGCAGTCTGACAGGTGTGGTACCCGGGCAAGAGACCCAGTACTTC

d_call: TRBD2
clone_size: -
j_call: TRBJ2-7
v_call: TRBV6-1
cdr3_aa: CASSEIGLAASYEQYF
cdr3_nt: TGTGCCAGCAGTGAGATTGGACTAGCGGCGTCCTACGAGCAGTACTTC

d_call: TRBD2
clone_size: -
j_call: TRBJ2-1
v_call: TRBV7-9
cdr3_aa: CASSAGLAGVEQFF
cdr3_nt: TGTGCCAGCAGCGCAGGACTAGCGGGAGTTGAGCAGTTCTTC

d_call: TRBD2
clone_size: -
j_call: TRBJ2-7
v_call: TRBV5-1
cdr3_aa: CASSLDSPGLADEQYF
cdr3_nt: TGCGCCAGCAGCCTGGACAGTCCGGGACTAGCGGACGAGCAGTACTTC

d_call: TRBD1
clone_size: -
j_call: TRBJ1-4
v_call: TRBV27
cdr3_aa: CASSPRPLGQAEKLFF
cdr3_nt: TGTGCCAGCAGTCCTCGCCCTTTGGGACAGGCTGAAAAACTGTTTTTT

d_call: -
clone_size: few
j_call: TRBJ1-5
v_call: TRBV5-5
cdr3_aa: CASSPGSSGMAQHF
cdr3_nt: TGTGCCAGCAGCCCCGGAAGCAGTGGCATGGCCCAGCATTTT

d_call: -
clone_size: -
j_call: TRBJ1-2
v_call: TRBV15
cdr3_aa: CATSLGGAVGGYTF
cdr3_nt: TGTGCCACCAGCCTAGGGGGGGCAGTCGGCGGCTACACCTTC

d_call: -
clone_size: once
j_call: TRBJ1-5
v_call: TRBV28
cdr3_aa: CASRTIFTGSNQPQHF
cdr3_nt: TGTGCCAGCAGGACCATCTTTACGGGTAGCAATCAGCCCCAGCATTTT

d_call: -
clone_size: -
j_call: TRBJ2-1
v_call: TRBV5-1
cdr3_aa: CASMGGASSYNEQFF
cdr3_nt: TGCGCCAGCATGGGGGGCGCAAGCTCCTACAATGAGCAGTTCTTC

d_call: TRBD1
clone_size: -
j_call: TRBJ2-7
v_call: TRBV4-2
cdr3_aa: CASSQEGTGASYEQYF
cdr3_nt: TGTGCCAGCAGCCAAGAAGGGACAGGGGCGTCCTACGAGCAGTACTTC

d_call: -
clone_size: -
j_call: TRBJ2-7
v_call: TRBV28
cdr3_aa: CASSSVVYPYEQYF
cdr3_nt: TGTGCCAGCAGTTCGGTCGTATACCCTTACGAGCAGTACTTC

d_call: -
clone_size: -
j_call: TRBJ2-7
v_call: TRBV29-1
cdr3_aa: CSVGAGYEQYF
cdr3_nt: TGCAGCGTTGGGGCAGGGTACGAGCAGTACTTC

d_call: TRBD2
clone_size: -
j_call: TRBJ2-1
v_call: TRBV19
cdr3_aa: CASSTPGLAWNEQFF
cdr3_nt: TGTGCCAGTAGTACCCCGGGACTAGCGTGGAATGAGCAGTTCTTC

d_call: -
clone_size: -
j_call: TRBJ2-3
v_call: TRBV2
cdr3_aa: CASSETAGTDTQYF
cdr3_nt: TGTGCCAGCAGTGAAACGGCAGGCACAGATACGCAGTATTTT

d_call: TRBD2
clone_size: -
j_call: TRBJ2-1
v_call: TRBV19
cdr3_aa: CASSTSGGYNEQFF
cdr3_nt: TGTGCCAGTAGTACTAGCGGGGGCTACAATGAGCAGTTCTTC

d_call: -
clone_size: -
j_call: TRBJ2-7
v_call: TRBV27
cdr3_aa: CASSLRQPYEQYF
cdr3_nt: TGTGCCAGCAGTTTACGGCAGCCCTACGAGCAGTACTTC

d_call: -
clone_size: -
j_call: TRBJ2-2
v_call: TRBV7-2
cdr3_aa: CASSLPNTGELFF
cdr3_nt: TGTGCCAGCAGCTTACCGAACACCGGGGAGCTGTTTTTT

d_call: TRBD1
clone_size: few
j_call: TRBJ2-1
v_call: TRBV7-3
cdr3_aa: CASSPSRDRGKNEQFF
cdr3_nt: TGTGCCAGCAGCCCATCCCGGGACAGGGGGAAAAATGAGCAGTTCTTC

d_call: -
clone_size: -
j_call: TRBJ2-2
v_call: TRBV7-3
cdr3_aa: CASSSQDLRGELFF
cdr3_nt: TGTGCCAGCAGCTCCCAGGACTTACGCGGGGAGCTGTTTTTT

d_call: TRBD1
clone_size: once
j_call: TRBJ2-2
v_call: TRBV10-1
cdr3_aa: CASEPGQGGGELFF
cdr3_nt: TGCGCCAGCGAACCGGGACAGGGGGGCGGGGAGCTGTTTTTT

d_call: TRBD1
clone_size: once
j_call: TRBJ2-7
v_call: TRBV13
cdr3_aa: CASSRVAGGPYEQYF
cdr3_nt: TGTGCCAGCAGCCGCGTGGCAGGGGGCCCCTACGAGCAGTACTTC

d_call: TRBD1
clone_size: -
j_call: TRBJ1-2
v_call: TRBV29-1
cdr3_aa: CSVTGQGGGYTF
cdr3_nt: TGCAGCGTAACCGGACAGGGGGGTGGCTACACCTTC

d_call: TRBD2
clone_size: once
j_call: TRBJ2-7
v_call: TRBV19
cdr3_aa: CASSSQLAGVDEQYF
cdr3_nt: TGTGCCAGTAGTAGCCAGCTAGCGGGAGTAGACGAGCAGTACTTC

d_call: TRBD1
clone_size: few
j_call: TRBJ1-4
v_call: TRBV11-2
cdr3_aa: CASSTGQGYNEKLFF
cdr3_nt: TGTGCCAGCAGCACCGGACAGGGCTATAATGAAAAACTGTTTTTT

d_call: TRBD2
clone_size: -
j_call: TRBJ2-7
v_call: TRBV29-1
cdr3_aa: CSVVRGGSYEQYF
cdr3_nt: TGCAGCGTTGTCCGGGGGGGATCTTACGAGCAGTACTTC